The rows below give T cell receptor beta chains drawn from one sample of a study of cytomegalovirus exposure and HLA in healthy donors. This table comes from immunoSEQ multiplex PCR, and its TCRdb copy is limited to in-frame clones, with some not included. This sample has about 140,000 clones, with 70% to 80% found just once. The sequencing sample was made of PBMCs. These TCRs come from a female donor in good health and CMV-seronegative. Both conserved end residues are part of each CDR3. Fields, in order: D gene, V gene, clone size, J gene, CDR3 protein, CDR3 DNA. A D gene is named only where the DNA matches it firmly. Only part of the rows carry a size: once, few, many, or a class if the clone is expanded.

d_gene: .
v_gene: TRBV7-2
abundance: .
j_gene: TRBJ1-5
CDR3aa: CASSLPWPNQPQHF
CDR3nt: TGTGCCAGCAGCCTCCCTTGGCCCAATCAGCCCCAGCATTTT

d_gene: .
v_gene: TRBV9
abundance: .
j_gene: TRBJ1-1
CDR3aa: CASSAMRERGRNTEAFF
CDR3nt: TGTGCCAGCAGCGCGATGAGGGAGCGGGGCCGGAACACTGAAGCTTTCTTT

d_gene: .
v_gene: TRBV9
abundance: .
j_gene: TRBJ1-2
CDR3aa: CASSVQEDYGYTF
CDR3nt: TGTGCCAGCAGCGTCCAGGAAGACTATGGCTACACCTTC

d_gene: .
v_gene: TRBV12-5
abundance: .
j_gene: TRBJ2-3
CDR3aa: CASTAANTDTQYF
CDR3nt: TGTGCTAGTACAGCGGCTAACACAGATACGCAGTATTTT

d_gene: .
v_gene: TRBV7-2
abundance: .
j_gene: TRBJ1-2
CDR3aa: CASSLVGYGYTF
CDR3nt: TGTGCCAGCAGCTTGGTCGGTTATGGCTACACCTTC

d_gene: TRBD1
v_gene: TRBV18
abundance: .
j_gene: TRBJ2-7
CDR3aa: CASSLDRASGEQYF
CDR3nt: TGTGCCAGCTCACTGGACAGGGCGAGCGGTGAGCAGTACTTC

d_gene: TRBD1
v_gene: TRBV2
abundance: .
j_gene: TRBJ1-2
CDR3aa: CARRDRGDGYTF
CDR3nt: TGTGCCAGGCGGGACAGGGGAGATGGCTACACCTTC

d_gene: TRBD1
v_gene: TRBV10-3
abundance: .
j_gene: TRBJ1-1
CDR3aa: CAISHRRDRGRGVNTEAFF
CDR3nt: TGTGCCATCAGTCATCGTCGGGACAGGGGGCGCGGGGTGAACACTGAAGCTTTCTTT

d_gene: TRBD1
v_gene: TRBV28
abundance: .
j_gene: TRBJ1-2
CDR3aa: CASRFGQGEYYGYTF
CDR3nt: TGTGCCAGCAGATTCGGACAGGGGGAATACTATGGCTACACCTTC

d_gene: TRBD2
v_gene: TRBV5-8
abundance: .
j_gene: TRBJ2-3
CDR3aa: CASSSRGSTDTQYF
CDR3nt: TGTGCCAGCAGCTCGCGGGGGAGCACAGATACGCAGTATTTT

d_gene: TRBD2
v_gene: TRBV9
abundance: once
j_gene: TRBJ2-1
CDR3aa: CASSPARGVAGGSYNEQFF
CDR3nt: TGTGCCAGCAGCCCCGCGAGGGGGGTAGCGGGGGGGTCCTACAATGAGCAGTTCTTC

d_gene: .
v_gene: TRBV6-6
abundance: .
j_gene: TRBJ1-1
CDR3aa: CASSQNFGSNTEAFF
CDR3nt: TGTGCCAGCAGTCAGAACTTCGGGTCGAACACTGAAGCTTTCTTT

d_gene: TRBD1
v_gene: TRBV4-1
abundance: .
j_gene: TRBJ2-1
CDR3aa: CASSQPGQGPTNEQFF
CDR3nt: TGCGCCAGCAGCCAGCCGGGACAGGGGCCTACCAATGAGCAGTTCTTC

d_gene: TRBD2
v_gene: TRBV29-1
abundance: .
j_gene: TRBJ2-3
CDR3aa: CSAERGGVDTQYF
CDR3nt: TGCAGCGCCGAACGCGGGGGGGTTGATACGCAGTATTTT

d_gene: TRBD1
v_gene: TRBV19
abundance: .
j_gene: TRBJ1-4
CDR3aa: CASRRQGGIEKLFF
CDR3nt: TGTGCCAGTAGGCGACAGGGCGGGATTGAAAAACTGTTTTTT

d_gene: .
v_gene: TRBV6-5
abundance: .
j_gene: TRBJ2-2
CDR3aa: CASSQDYPNTGELFF
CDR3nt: TGTGCCAGCAGTCAAGACTATCCGAACACCGGGGAGCTGTTTTTT

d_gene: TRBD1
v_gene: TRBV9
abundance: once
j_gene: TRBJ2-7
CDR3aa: CASSVGIGEVVGQGAYEQYF
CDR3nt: TGTGCCAGCAGCGTAGGAATCGGTGAGGTGGTGGGACAGGGAGCCTACGAGCAGTACTTC

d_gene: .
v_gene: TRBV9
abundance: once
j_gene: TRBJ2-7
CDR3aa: CASSVDQGRSYEQYF
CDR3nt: TGTGCCAGCAGCGTAGATCAGGGTAGGTCCTACGAGCAGTACTTC

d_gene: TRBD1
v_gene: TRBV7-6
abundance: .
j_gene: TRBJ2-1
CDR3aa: CASSPTGQGDEQFF
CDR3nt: TGTGCCAGCAGCCCGACAGGGCAGGGGGATGAGCAGTTCTTC

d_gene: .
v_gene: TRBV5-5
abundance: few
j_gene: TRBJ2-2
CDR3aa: CASSRGAADNTGELFF
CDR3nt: TGTGCCAGCAGCCGGGGGGCGGCCGATAACACCGGGGAGCTGTTTTTT

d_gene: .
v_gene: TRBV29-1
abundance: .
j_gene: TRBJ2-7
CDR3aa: CSVEVTGRGYEQYF
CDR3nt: TGCAGCGTTGAAGTCACAGGGCGCGGTTACGAGCAGTACTTC

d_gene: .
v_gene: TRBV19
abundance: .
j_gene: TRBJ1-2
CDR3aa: CASSMVQRDGYTF
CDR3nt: TGTGCCAGTAGTATGGTTCAGCGGGATGGCTACACCTTC

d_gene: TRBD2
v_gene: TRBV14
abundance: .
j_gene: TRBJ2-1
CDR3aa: CASSQDSGSYNEQFF
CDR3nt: TGTGCCAGCAGCCAAGATAGCGGGAGCTACAATGAGCAGTTCTTC

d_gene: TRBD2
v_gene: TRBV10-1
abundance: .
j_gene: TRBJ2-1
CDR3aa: CASSQLAGDYNEQFF
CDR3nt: TGCGCCAGCAGCCAGCTAGCGGGAGATTACAATGAGCAGTTCTTC

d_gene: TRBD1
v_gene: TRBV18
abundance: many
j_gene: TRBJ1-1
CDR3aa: CASSPGQGTEAFF
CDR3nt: TGTGCCAGCTCACCCGGACAGGGGACTGAAGCTTTCTTT

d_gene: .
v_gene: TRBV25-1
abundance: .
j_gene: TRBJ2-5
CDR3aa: CASTDSRRGETQYF
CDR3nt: TGTGCCAGTACAGACTCACGCCGGGGGGAGACCCAGTACTTC

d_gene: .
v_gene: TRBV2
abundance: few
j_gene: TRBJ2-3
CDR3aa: CASSEGQNTDTQYF
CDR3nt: TGTGCCAGCAGTGAAGGACAAAACACAGATACGCAGTATTTT

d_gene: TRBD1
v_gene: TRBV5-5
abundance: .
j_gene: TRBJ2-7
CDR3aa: CASIKTGVHEQYF
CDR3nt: TGTGCCAGCATCAAGACAGGGGTCCACGAGCAGTACTTC

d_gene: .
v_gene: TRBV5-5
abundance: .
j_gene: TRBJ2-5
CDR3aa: CASSSARDLETQYF
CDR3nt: TGTGCCAGCAGCTCCGCCAGGGACTTGGAGACCCAGTACTTC

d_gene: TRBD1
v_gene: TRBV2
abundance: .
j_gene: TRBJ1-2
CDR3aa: CASRSGQEASF
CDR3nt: TGTGCCAGCAGATCCGGACAGGAAGCCTCCTTC

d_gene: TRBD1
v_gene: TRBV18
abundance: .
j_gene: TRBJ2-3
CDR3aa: CASSPTGTVTDTQYF
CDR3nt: TGTGCCAGCTCACCCACCGGGACAGTCACAGATACGCAGTATTTT

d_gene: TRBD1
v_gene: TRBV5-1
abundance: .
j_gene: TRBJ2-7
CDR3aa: CASSLGQGWINEQYF
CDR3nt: TGCGCCAGCAGCCTGGGACAGGGGTGGATCAACGAGCAGTACTTC

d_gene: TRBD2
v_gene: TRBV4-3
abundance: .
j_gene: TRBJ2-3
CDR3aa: CASSQDYLSGSHRTDTQYF
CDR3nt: TGCGCCAGCAGCCAAGATTATCTCAGCGGGAGCCACCGCACAGATACGCAGTATTTT

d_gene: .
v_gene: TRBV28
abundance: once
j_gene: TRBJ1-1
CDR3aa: CASSRIVWPLTGNRTENTEAFF
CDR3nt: TGTGCCAGCAGTCGGATTGTTTGGCCTTTAACAGGGAATAGAACCGAGAACACTGAAGCTTTCTTT

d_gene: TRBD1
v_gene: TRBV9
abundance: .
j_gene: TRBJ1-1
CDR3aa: CASSPRGQGNTEAFF
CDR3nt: TGTGCCAGCAGCCCGAGAGGACAGGGAAACACTGAAGCTTTCTTT

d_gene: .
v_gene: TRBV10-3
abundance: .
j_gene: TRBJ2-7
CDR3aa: CAISETNYEQYF
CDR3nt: TGTGCCATCAGTGAGACAAACTACGAGCAGTACTTC

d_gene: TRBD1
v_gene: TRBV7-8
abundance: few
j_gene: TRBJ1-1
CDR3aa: CASTLSDRGFMNTEAFF
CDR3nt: TGTGCCAGCACCCTTTCTGACAGGGGCTTCATGAACACTGAAGCTTTCTTT

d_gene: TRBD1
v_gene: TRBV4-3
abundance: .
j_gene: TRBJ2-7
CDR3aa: CASTSSPGTGEKQYF
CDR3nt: TGCGCCAGCACCTCAAGCCCCGGGACAGGGGAAAAGCAGTACTTC

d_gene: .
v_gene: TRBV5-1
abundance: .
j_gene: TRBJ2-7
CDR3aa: CASSWEGGASDF
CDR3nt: TGCGCCAGCAGCTGGGAAGGGGGGGCCTCAGACTTC

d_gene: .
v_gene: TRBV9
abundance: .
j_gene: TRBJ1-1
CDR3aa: CASSGGQLNTEAFF
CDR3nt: TGTGCCAGCAGCGGTGGACAGCTGAACACTGAAGCTTTCTTT

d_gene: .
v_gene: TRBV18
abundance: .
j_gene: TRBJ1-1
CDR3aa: CASSPRGAGTEAFF
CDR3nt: TGTGCCAGCTCACCCCGTGGGGCGGGAACTGAAGCTTTCTTT

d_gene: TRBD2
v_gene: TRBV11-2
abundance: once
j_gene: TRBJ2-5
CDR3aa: CASSPRAGRGETQYF
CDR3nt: TGTGCCAGCAGCCCACGAGCGGGACGAGGAGAGACCCAGTACTTC

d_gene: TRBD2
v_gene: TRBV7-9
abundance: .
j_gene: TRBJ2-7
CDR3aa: CASSRKTSGGSYEQYF
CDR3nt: TGTGCCAGCAGCCGAAAGACTAGCGGGGGATCTTACGAGCAGTACTTC

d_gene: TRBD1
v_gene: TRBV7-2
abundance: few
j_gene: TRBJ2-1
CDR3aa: CASSYRGNLGNEQFF
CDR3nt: TGTGCCAGCAGCTACAGGGGGAATCTGGGAAATGAGCAGTTCTTC

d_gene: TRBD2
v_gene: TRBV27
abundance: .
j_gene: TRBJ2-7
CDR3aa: CASAQPSGKRSYEQYF
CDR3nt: TGTGCCAGCGCCCAACCGAGCGGGAAACGCTCCTACGAGCAGTACTTC

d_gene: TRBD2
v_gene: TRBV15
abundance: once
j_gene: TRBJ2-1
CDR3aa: CATSRDKGLANEQFF
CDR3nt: TGTGCCACCAGCAGAGATAAGGGACTAGCAAATGAGCAGTTCTTC

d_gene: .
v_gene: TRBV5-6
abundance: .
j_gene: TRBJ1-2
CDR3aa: CASSLLRYGYTF
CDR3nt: TGTGCCAGCAGCTTGTTGAGGTATGGCTACACCTTC

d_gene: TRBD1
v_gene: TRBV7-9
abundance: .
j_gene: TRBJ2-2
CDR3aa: CAIAPGTATGELFF
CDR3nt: TGTGCTATTGCTCCCGGGACAGCTACCGGGGAGCTGTTTTTT

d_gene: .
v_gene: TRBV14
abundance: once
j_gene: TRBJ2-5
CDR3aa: CASSQDQGWETQYF
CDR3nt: TGTGCCAGCAGCCAAGATCAGGGATGGGAGACCCAGTACTTC

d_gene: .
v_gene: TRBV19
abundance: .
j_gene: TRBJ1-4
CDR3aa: CASTRQVGVANEKLFF
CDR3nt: TGTGCCAGTACTCGACAGGTCGGGGTTGCTAATGAAAAACTGTTTTTT

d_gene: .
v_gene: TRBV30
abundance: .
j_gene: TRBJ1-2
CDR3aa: CAWSVRLAGVYGYTF
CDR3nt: TGTGCCTGGAGTGTGCGACTAGCGGGGGTCTATGGCTACACCTTC

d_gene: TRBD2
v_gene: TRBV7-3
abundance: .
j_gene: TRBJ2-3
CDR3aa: CASSLGAGVGTDTQYF
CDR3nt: TGTGCCAGCAGCTTAGGGGCGGGGGTGGGCACAGATACGCAGTATTTT

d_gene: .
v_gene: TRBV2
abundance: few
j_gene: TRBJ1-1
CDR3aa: CASSNRAIRAEAFF
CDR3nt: TGTGCCAGCAGTAACAGGGCGATTAGAGCTGAAGCTTTCTTT

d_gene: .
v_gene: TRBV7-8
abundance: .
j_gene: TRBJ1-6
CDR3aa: CASSSPEGALHF
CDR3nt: TGTGCCAGCAGCTCCCCCGAGGGTGCCCTCCACTTT